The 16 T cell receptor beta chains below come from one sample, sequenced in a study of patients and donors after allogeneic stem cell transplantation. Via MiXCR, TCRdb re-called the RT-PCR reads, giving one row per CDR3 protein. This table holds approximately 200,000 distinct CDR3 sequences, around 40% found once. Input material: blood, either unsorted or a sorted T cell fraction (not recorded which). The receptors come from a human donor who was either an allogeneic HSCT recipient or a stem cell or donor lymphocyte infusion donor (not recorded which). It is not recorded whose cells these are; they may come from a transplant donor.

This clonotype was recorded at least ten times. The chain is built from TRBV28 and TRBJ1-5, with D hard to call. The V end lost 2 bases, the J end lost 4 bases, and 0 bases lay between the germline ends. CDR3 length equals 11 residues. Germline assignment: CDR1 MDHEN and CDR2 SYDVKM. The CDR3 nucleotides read TGTGCCAGCAGTTTAAATCAGCCCCAGCATTTT. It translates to CASSLNQPQHF.

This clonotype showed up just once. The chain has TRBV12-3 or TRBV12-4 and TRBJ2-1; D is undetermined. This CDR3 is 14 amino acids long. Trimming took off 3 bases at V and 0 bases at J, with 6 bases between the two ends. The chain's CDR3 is CASSFGYSYNEQFF. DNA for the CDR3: TGTGCCAGCAGTTTTGGGTACTCCTACAATGAGCAGTTCTTC.

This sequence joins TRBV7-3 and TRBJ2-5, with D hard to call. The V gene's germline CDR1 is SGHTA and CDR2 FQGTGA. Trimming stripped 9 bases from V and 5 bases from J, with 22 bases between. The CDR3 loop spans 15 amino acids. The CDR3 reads CASSGARYSRETQYF. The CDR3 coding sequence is TGTGCCAGTTCAGGAGCTAGATATAGCCGGGAGACCCAGTACTTC.

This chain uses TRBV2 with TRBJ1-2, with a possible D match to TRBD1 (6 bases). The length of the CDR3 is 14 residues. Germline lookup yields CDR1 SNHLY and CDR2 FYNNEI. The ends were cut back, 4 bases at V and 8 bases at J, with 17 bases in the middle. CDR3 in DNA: TGTGCCAGCAGTGCGAGGCGGACAGATGAAGGCTACACCTTC. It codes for CASSARRTDEGYTF.

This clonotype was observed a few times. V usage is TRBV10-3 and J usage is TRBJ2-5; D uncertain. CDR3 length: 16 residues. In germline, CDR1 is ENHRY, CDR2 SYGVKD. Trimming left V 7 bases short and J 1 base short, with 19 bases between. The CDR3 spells CAITNSPALGQETQYF. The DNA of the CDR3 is TGTGCCATCACCAATTCCCCCGCTCTCGGCCAAGAGACCCAGTACTTC.

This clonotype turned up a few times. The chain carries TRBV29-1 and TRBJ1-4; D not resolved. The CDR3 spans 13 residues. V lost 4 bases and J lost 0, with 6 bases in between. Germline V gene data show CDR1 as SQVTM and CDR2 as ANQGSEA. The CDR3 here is CSVVYATNEKLFF. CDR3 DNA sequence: TGCAGCGTTGTCTATGCAACTAATGAAAAACTGTTTTTT. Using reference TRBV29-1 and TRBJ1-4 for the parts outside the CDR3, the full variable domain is SAVISQKPSRDICQRGTSLTIQCQVDSQVTMMFWYRQQPGQSLTLIATANQGSEATYESGFVIDKFPISRPNLTFSTLTVSNMSPEDSSIYLCSVVYATNEKLFFGSGTQLSVL.

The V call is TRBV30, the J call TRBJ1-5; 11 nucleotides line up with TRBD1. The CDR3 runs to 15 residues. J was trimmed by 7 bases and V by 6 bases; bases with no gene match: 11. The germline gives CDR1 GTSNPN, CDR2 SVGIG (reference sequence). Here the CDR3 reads CACMPDRGRGQPQHF. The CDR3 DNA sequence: TGTGCCTGTATGCCGGACAGGGGGCGAGGGCAGCCCCAGCATTTT.

This CDR3 is CASSVGERGVRDTQYF. The CDR3, as DNA: TGTGCCAGCAGCGTAGGTGAGCGGGGGGTGCGAGATACGCAGTATTTT. This chain links TRBV9 with TRBJ2-3; 9 bases align to TRBD2. J gave up 5 bases and V 0 bases, and 7 bases lay outside the gene matches. Germline assignment: CDR1 SGDLS and CDR2 YYNGEE. CDR3 length equals 16 residues. The variable domain in full, with the rest retrieved from reference TRBV9 and TRBJ2-3, is DSGVTQTPKHLITATGQRVTLRCSPRSGDLSVYWYQQSLDQGLQFLIQYYNGEERAKGNILERFSAQQFPDLHSELNLSSLELGDSALYFCASSVGERGVRDTQYFGPGTRLTVL.

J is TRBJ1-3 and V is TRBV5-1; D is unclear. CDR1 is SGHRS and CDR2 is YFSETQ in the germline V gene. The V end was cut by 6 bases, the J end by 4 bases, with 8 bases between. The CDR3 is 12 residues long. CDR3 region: CASTGAGNTIYF. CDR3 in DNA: TGCGCCAGCACAGGAGCAGGAAACACCATATATTTT.

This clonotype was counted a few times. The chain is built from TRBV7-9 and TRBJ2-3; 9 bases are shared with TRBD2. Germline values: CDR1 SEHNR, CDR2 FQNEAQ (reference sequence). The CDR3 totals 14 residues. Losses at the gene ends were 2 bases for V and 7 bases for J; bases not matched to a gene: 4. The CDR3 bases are TGTGCCAGCAGCTTACGGACTAGCGCATATACGCAGTATTTT. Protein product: CASSLRTSAYTQYF. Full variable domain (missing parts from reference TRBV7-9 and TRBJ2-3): DTGVSQNPRHKITKRGQNVTFRCDPISEHNRLYWYRQTLGQGPEFLTYFQNEAQLEKSRLLSDRFSAERPKGSFSTLEIQRTEQGDSAMYLCASSLRTSAYTQYFGPGTRLTVL.

The CDR3 here is CATSRDPAGNTIYF. CDR3 DNA sequence: TGTGCCACCAGCAGAGATCCGGCTGGAAACACCATATATTTT. V and J are TRBV15 and TRBJ1-3; D is unclear. The CDR3 loop spans 14 amino acids. Trimming took off 0 bases at V and 2 bases at J, with 5 bases between the two ends. Looked up from germline, CDR1 is LNHNV and CDR2 is YYDKDF (reference sequence).

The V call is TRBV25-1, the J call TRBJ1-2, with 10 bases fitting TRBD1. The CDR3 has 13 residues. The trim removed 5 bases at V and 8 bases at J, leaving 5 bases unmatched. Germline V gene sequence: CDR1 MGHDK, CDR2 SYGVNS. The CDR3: CASSSGTGVGYTF. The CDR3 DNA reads TGTGCCAGCAGTTCCGGGACAGGGGTCGGCTACACCTTC.

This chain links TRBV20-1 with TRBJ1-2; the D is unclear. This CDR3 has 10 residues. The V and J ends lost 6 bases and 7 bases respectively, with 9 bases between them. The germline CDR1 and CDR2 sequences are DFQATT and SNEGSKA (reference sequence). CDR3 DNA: TGCAGTGCCCCTGGGCGTGGCTACACCTTC. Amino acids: CSAPGRGYTF.

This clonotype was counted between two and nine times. As DNA, the CDR3 is TGCAGCGTTGAACTAGCGGGACACCAAGAGACCCAGTACTTC. Its protein product is CSVELAGHQETQYF. The chain recombines TRBV29-1 with TRBJ2-5; 9 positions match TRBD2. CDR3 length: 14 residues. Germline trimming cut 2 bases from V and 0 bases from J; bases unmatched to any gene: 1. CDR1 and CDR2 from the germline V gene are SQVTM and ANQGSEA.

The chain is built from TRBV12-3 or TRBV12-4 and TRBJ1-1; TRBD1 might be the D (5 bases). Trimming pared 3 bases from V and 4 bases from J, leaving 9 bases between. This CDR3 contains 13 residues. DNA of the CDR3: TGTGCCAGCAGTTTTGGGAGGGGCACTGAAGCTTTCTTT. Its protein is CASSFGRGTEAFF.

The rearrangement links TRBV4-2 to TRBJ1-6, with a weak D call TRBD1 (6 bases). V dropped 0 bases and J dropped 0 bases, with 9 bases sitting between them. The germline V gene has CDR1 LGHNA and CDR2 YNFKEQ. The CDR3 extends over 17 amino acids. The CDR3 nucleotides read TGTGCCAGCAGCCAAGAGGTAGGGGGCTCCTATAATTCACCCCTCCACTTT. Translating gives CASSQEVGGSYNSPLHF.